Shown below are 25 T cell receptor beta chains from a single sample sequenced in a study of blood T cells in healthy people across ages. A sample-barcoded 5' primer and a J-beta primer mix were used in a second PCR of about 7 to 12 cycles. From the 5' RACE reads, TCRdb called clonotypes with MiXCR, one entry per CDR3 protein. The sample includes hundreds of thousands of distinct CDR3 sequences, approximately 55% of them seen just once. Material for sequencing was blood. The receptors here all came from an elderly man in good health.

Only a few counts were recorded for this clonotype. This chain joins TRBV5-1 and TRBJ2-1; TRBD2 agrees at 9 bases. The CDR3 totals 16 residues. CDR1 SGHRS and CDR2 YFSETQ come from the germline V gene. Losses at the gene ends were 4 bases for V and 2 bases for J; bases not matched to a gene: 7. CDR3 region: CASSKVAGAPYNEQFF. CDR3 bases: TGCGCCAGCAGCAAAGTAGCGGGAGCCCCCTACAATGAGCAGTTCTTC.

The genes are TRBV20-1 and TRBJ2-5; TRBD1 matches 7 bases. CDR3 length: 14 residues. Per the germline V gene, CDR1 is DFQATT and CDR2 is SNEGSKA (reference sequence). With 6 bases clipped from V and 4 bases from J, the junction kept 11 bases outside the gene matches. CDR3 DNA sequence: TGCAGTGCCCGTCAGGGACAGCTTAGAGAGACCCAGTACTTC. Its protein product is CSARQGQLRETQYF.

The rearrangement links TRBV27 to TRBJ1-2, with 10 bases aligning to TRBD1. The trim removed 0 bases at V and 7 bases at J, leaving 5 bases unmatched. Germline V gene data show CDR1 as MNHEY and CDR2 as SMNVEV (reference sequence). CDR3 length: 15 amino acids. CDR3 sequence (DNA): TGTGCCAGCAGTTTATCCGGGACAGGGGTTCTTGGCTACACCTTC. Amino acid sequence: CASSLSGTGVLGYTF.

The chain joins TRBV3-1 to TRBJ2-3; D perhaps matches TRBD1 (6 bases). The CDR3 sequence is 14 residues long. Germline values: CDR1 LGHDT, CDR2 YNNKEL (reference sequence). Trimming pared 3 bases from V and 14 bases from J, leaving 21 bases between. CDR3 protein: CASSQGAARRYAYF. CDR3 in DNA: TGTGCCAGCAGCCAGGGGGCTGCTCGGAGATACGCGTATTTT.

The chain joins TRBV2 to TRBJ2-1; no reliable D call. V dropped 7 bases and J dropped 0 bases, with 7 bases sitting between them. The CDR3 covers 13 residues. CDR1 and CDR2 (germline): SNHLY, FYNNEI. CDR3 loop: CASNANSYNEQFF. As DNA, the CDR3 is TGTGCCAGCAATGCCAACTCCTACAATGAGCAGTTCTTC.

This chain links TRBV7-2 with TRBJ2-3, with 8 bases fitting TRBD2. Germline V gene data show CDR1 as SGHTA and CDR2 as FQGNSA. The junction had 9 bases not matched to a gene; V was cut back by 3 bases and J by 4 bases. The CDR3 loop spans 16 amino acids. CDR3 sequence: CASSFASGSSSDTQYF. CDR3 DNA: TGTGCCAGCAGCTTTGCAAGCGGGAGCTCGTCAGATACGCAGTATTTT. Variable domain in full (rest from reference TRBV7-2 and TRBJ2-3): GAGVSQSPSNKVTEKGKDVELRCDPISGHTALYWYRQSLGQGLEFLIYFQGNSAPDKSGLPSDRFSAERTGGSVSTLTIQRTQQEDSAVYLCASSFASGSSSDTQYFGPGTRLTVL.

The chain recombines TRBV20-1 with TRBJ2-6, with TRBD2 as a possible D gene (5 bases). Looked up from germline, CDR1 is DFQATT and CDR2 is SNEGSKA (reference sequence). The CDR3 is 11 residues long. This chain's CDR3 is CGAAGANVLTF. CDR3 sequence (DNA): TGCGGAGCGGCAGGGGCCAACGTCCTGACTTTC.

This clonotype was picked up a small number of times. The rearrangement links TRBV5-1 to TRBJ2-5; no definite D call. The CDR3 is made up of 14 amino acids. Germline V gives CDR1 SGHRS, CDR2 YFSETQ. The ends were cut back, 4 bases at V and 2 bases at J, with 12 bases in the middle. CDR3 in amino acids: CASSLMAIQETQYF. The CDR3 coding sequence is TGCGCCAGCAGCCTGATGGCGATTCAAGAGACCCAGTACTTC.

The chain joins TRBV20-1 to TRBJ2-3, with D perhaps matching TRBD2 (5 bases). The CDR3 runs 15 residues. Germline loops: CDR1 DFQATT, CDR2 SNEGSKA (reference sequence). The V and J ends lost 0 bases and 2 bases respectively, with 12 bases between them. CDR3 sequence: CSARDRADYTDTQYF. The CDR3 DNA reads TGCAGTGCTAGAGATCGAGCGGATTACACAGATACGCAGTATTTT.

The gene calls are TRBV6-5 and TRBJ1-2; possible D gene TRBD1, 6 bases. The CDR3 totals 15 residues. Germline CDR1 and CDR2: MNHEY and SVGAGI. V was pared by 0 bases and J by 3 bases, with 11 bases between. CDR3 in amino acids: CASSYSGGHHYGYTF. Here the CDR3 DNA reads TGTGCCAGCAGTTACTCGGGGGGACACCACTATGGCTACACCTTC.

This clonotype has just one count. The gene calls are TRBV28 and TRBJ1-2; 8 bases are a match to TRBD1. CDR1 is MDHEN and CDR2 is SYDVKM in the germline V gene. The CDR3 totals 16 residues. V shed 3 bases, J shed 3 bases, and the junction held 9 bases outside the gene matches. The CDR3 region is CASSFPRTGTDYGYTF. The CDR3 nucleotides are TGTGCCAGCAGTTTCCCGAGGACAGGGACGGACTATGGCTACACCTTC.

The rearrangement uses TRBV6-5 and TRBJ2-5; TRBD2 matches 13 bases. Germline CDR1 and CDR2: MNHEY and SVGAGI. This CDR3 spans 17 amino acids. J was trimmed by 1 base and V by 4 bases; bases with no gene match: 6. The DNA of the CDR3 is TGTGCCAGCAGTTCCCCGCGGACTAGCGGGAGCCAAGAGACCCAGTACTTC. Its translation is CASSSPRTSGSQETQYF.

This chain uses TRBV6-2 or TRBV6-3 with TRBJ2-7; D tentatively fits TRBD1 or TRBD2 (6 bases each). The ends were cut back, 6 bases at V and 0 bases at J, with 18 bases in the middle. This CDR3 contains 16 residues. Germline V gene lookup returns CDR1 MNHEY and CDR2 SVGEGT. The DNA for the CDR3 is TGTGCCAGCAGCCGCCCCGCCAGGGGAGGCTCCTACGAGCAGTACTTC. It is translated as CASSRPARGGSYEQYF.

The chain carries TRBV6-6 and TRBJ2-7, with 10 bases fitting TRBD2. Germline V gene lookup returns CDR1 MNHNY and CDR2 SVGAGI (reference sequence). V trimming: 7 bases; J trimming: 1 base; junction bases outside the gene matches: 4. CDR3 length: 14 residues. The CDR3 coding sequence is TGTGCCAGCAACCCAGCGGGAGGGTCCTACGAGCAGTACTTC. Protein product: CASNPAGGSYEQYF.

This clonotype was counted only a few times. CDR3 amino acids: CATSYVGHGNYNEQFF. As DNA, the CDR3 is TGTGCCACCAGCTACGTCGGACACGGAAACTACAATGAGCAGTTCTTC. The chain uses TRBV15 and TRBJ2-1; D is perhaps TRBD1 (5 bases). V shed 5 bases and J shed 3 bases, with 17 bases lying between them. Germline assignment: CDR1 LNHNV and CDR2 YYDKDF (reference sequence). This CDR3 is built from 16 residues.

Concerning this clonotype itself: The junction departs from the called germline gene at one end, perhaps through a read error. The chain joins TRBV5-4 to TRBJ1-2; D gene uncertain. The CDR3 extends over 14 amino acids. The germline CDR1 and CDR2 sequences are SGHNT and YYREEE (reference sequence). The CDR3 region is CASSSGTGNYDYTF. CDR3 nucleotide sequence: TGTGCCAGCAGCTCCGGAACGGGAAACTATGACTACACCTTC.

In its sample, this clonotype was seen a few times. The genes are TRBV7-2 and TRBJ1-1; possibly TRBD1 for D (6 bases). Between the trimmed V and J ends, which lost 5 bases and 1 base, there was a span of 14 bases. Germline loops: CDR1 SGHTA, CDR2 FQGNSA. This CDR3 has 15 amino acids. The CDR3 nucleotides are TGTGCCAGCAGCACCAGGACAGTTGGGAACACTGAAGCTTTCTTT. It is translated as CASSTRTVGNTEAFF.

This chain connects TRBV7-6 to TRBJ1-1, with D hard to call. V was pared by 1 base and J by 4 bases, with 13 bases between. Germline CDR1 SGHVS, CDR2 FNYEAQ. The CDR3 has 15 residues. CDR3: CASSLEAGGGTEAFF. As DNA, the CDR3 is TGTGCCAGCAGCTTAGAAGCAGGTGGCGGCACTGAAGCTTTCTTT.

This chain uses TRBV20-1 with TRBJ1-6; TRBD1 aligns across 10 bases. The V and J ends lost 0 bases and 10 bases, in that order; junction bases with no gene match: 9. The CDR3 sequence is 16 residues long. Germline V CDR1 and CDR2: DFQATT, SNEGSKA (reference sequence). The CDR3 sequence is CSAREGTGVGYSPLHF. The CDR3 nucleotides read TGCAGTGCTAGAGAGGGGACAGGGGTAGGCTACTCACCCCTCCACTTT.

V and J are TRBV29-1 and TRBJ1-6; weak D call: TRBD1 (5 bases). V lost 2 bases to trimming and J lost 7 bases, with 18 bases between them. This CDR3 comprises 16 residues. Germline loops: CDR1 SQVTM, CDR2 ANQGSEA. The CDR3 loop reads CSVEMSPGRLNSPLHF. CDR3 sequence (DNA): TGCAGCGTTGAAATGTCCCCGGGACGCCTGAATTCACCCCTCCACTTT.

J is TRBJ2-6 and V is TRBV10-3; no clear D gene. The germline V gene encodes CDR1 ENHRY and CDR2 SYGVKD. The V gene lost 10 bases and the J gene lost 3 bases, with 13 bases spanning the gap. There are 14 residues in the CDR3. The CDR3: CATMGVDGANVLTF. The DNA of the CDR3 is TGTGCCACGATGGGCGTAGATGGGGCCAACGTCCTGACTTTC.

The table lists this clonotype with a few counts. This rearrangement joins TRBV3-1 to TRBJ2-5, with 13 bases lining up with TRBD2. This CDR3 region has 18 residues. The J segment lost 11 bases and the V segment lost 4 bases, leaving 19 bases of the junction unmatched. Per germline, CDR1 LGHDT and CDR2 YNNKEL (reference sequence). CDR3 amino acids: CASSPAGTSGKTRNEQYF. The CDR3 nucleotides are TGTGCCAGCAGCCCCGCCGGGACTAGCGGGAAGACCCGCAATGAGCAGTACTTC.

This clonotype was recorded a few times. V and J are TRBV11-3 and TRBJ1-2; 7 bases map to TRBD1. The trim removed 0 bases at V and 5 bases at J, leaving 9 bases unmatched. From germline, CDR1 is SGHNT and CDR2 YENEEA. This CDR3 spans 16 amino acids. The CDR3 sequence is CASSLDPAGQIYGYTF. The CDR3 DNA reads as TGTGCCAGCAGCTTAGACCCTGCGGGACAGATTTATGGCTACACCTTC.

The chain couples TRBV6-2 or TRBV6-3 to TRBJ2-6; D uncertain. The germline V and J ends were trimmed by 3 bases and 0 bases, with 3 bases remaining between them. The CDR3 covers 14 residues. The germline V gene encodes CDR1 MNHEY and CDR2 SVGEGT. CDR3 bases: TGTGCCAGCAGTTATACCTCTGGGGCCAACGTCCTGACTTTC. This codes for CASSYTSGANVLTF.

This clonotype appeared a single time. The rearrangement links TRBV5-1 to TRBJ1-1; 9 bases map to TRBD1. From germline, CDR1 is SGHRS and CDR2 YFSETQ. The J segment lost 3 bases and the V segment lost 7 bases, leaving 4 bases of the junction unmatched. The CDR3 sequence is 13 residues long. The CDR3 spells CASAQGAYTEAFF. DNA for the CDR3: TGCGCCAGCGCACAGGGGGCTTACACTGAAGCTTTCTTT.